This T cell receptor (beta chain) was observed in a study of chemoradiotherapy in HPV16-positive cancers. Sequencing was performed with immunoSEQ multiplex PCR; in TCRdb, only in-frame clones are kept and a portion is missing. The table lists some 1,600 clones, nearly 95% of them singletons. The ends lost 0 bases at V and 4 bases at J; junction bases unmatched: 5. The CDR3 totals 15 residues. Germline loops: CDR1 SEHNR, CDR2 FQNEAQ (reference sequence). With regard to this clone: The antigen is undetermined.

Study-level points and caveats: Candidate HPV-specific clones and E7-related TCR motifs grew in tumor during treatment.

The origin of this receptor is a human donor with HPV-associated anogenital cancer. The chain is built from TRBV7-9 and TRBJ1-2, with 7 positions matching TRBD1. This material consisted of tumor tissue, taken from a patient who underwent chemoradiotherapy. CDR3 sequence: CASSLADRVSYGYTF. In nucleotides, the CDR3 is TGTGCCAGCAGCTTAGCCGACAGGGTCAGCTATGGCTACACCTTC.